Listed below are T cell receptor beta chains from one sample, sequenced in a study of T cell changes during pregnancy in multiple sclerosis. Profiling relied on immunoSEQ multiplex PCR, and the TCRdb table lists in-frame clones only, not all of them. The sample yields some 93,000 clones, roughly 92% seen once. The sample here was peripheral blood, taken after pregnancy. Receptors were obtained from a female donor with multiple sclerosis, enrolled in a pregnancy study. The CDR3 runs from the conserved cysteine through the conserved F or W. D genes are given only for firm matches. Where a row states a size, it is once, few, many or the class of an expanded clone; other rows omit it.

clone_size	v_call	d_call	j_call	cdr3_aa	cdr3_nt
.	TRBV4-1	TRBD1	TRBJ1-2	CASSQEGWPLNRGQVAGEGYTF	TGCGCCAGCAGCCAAGAGGGGTGGCCCCTGAACAGGGGGCAGGTCGCAGGCGAAGGCTACACCTTC
once	TRBV4-3	.	TRBJ2-7	CASSQGAPSTALYEQYF	TGCGCCAGCAGCCAAGGGGCCCCATCGACGGCCCTCTACGAGCAGTACTTC
.	TRBV5-1	TRBD1	TRBJ1-2	CASSSPPGQGTYGYTF	TGCGCCAGCAGCTCACCGCCGGGACAGGGAACCTATGGCTACACCTTC
.	TRBV6-5	.	TRBJ2-1	CASSYRGGEQFF	TGTGCCAGCAGTTACAGGGGGGGTGAGCAGTTCTTC
.	TRBV2	.	TRBJ1-1	CASSVGGFEAFF	TGTGCCAGCAGTGTCGGAGGTTTTGAAGCTTTCTTT
once	TRBV27	TRBD2	TRBJ2-1	CASSPSGTSTNEQFF	TGTGCCAGCAGTCCCTCCGGGACTAGCACCAATGAGCAGTTCTTC
.	TRBV4-3	.	TRBJ1-2	CASSLTSGGYGYTF	TGCGCCAGCAGCCTTACCTCGGGGGGATATGGCTACACCTTC
.	TRBV19	TRBD1	TRBJ1-5	CASSIAGDRVNQPQHF	TGTGCCAGTAGTATAGCTGGCGACAGGGTAAATCAGCCCCAGCATTTT
.	TRBV4-3	.	TRBJ1-3	CASSQDLVGGGNTIYF	TGCGCCAGCAGCCAAGATTTGGTTGGTGGCGGAAACACCATATATTTT
.	TRBV11-2	.	TRBJ2-7	CASSLGRVAGSYEQYF	TGTGCCAGCAGCTTAGGCAGGGTAGCAGGCTCCTACGAGCAGTACTTC
once	TRBV4-3	.	TRBJ1-2	CASSQDHGNYGYTF	TGCGCCAGCAGCCAAGATCACGGTAACTATGGCTACACCTTC
.	TRBV6-5	TRBD2	TRBJ2-7	CASSFSTSGAYEQYF	TGTGCCAGCAGTTTCTCGACTAGCGGTGCATACGAGCAGTACTTC
.	TRBV30	.	TRBJ2-2	CAWSPLYGELFF	TGTGCCTGGAGTCCTCTCTATGGGGAGCTGTTTTTT
once	TRBV7-6	.	TRBJ2-1	CASSRPGVEQFF	TGTGCCAGCAGCCGCCCCGGGGTTGAGCAGTTCTTC
.	TRBV25-1	TRBD1	TRBJ2-5	CASSEFGTERETQYF	TGTGCCAGCAGTGAATTCGGGACAGAACGGGAGACCCAGTACTTC
once	TRBV27	TRBD1	TRBJ2-1	CASSPLPTGGWGTEQFF	TGTGCCAGCAGTCCGCTACCCACAGGGGGCTGGGGCACTGAGCAGTTCTTC
.	TRBV18	.	TRBJ1-3	CASSSPGYDGNTIYF	TGTGCCAGCTCATCTCCCGGGTATGATGGAAACACCATATATTTT
.	TRBV2	.	TRBJ1-6	CASSAGTTHNSPLHF	TGTGCCAGCAGCGCCGGGACTACTCATAATTCACCCCTCCACTTT
.	TRBV9	TRBD1	TRBJ2-3	CASSVEAGGWWDTQYF	TGTGCCAGCAGCGTAGAGGCAGGGGGTTGGTGGGATACGCAGTATTTT
.	TRBV20-1	.	TRBJ2-1	CSASQVEQFF	TGCAGTGCTAGTCAGGTAGAGCAGTTCTTC
.	TRBV19	TRBD2	TRBJ2-5	CASRKTGTSGSYRETQYF	TGTGCCAGTAGGAAAACCGGGACTAGCGGGAGCTATCGGGAGACCCAGTACTTC
.	TRBV29-1	TRBD1	TRBJ2-2	CSVGGTGTGTGELFF	TGCAGCGTGGGGGGGACCGGGACAGGGACCGGGGAGCTGTTTTTT
.	TRBV5-6	TRBD2	TRBJ2-7	CASSLSGGDIGYEQYF	TGTGCCAGCAGCTTGTCGGGGGGAGATATCGGCTACGAGCAGTACTTC
.	TRBV12-5	.	TRBJ2-3	CASGLVDLRFTDTQYF	TGTGCTAGTGGTTTGGTAGATTTGAGGTTCACAGATACGCAGTATTTT
.	TRBV7-8	TRBD1	TRBJ1-3	CASSQGGRVLSGNTIYF	TGTGCCAGCAGCCAGGGGGGCAGGGTTCTATCTGGAAACACCATATATTTT
.	TRBV29-1	.	TRBJ2-2	CSVDPSRGQTGELFF	TGCAGCGTTGACCCCAGTAGGGGACAAACCGGGGAGCTGTTTTTT
.	TRBV4-2	.	TRBJ1-1	CASSGADTEAFF	TGTGCCAGCAGCGGCGCGGACACTGAAGCTTTCTTT
.	TRBV6-5	TRBD2	TRBJ2-7	CASSYFLGGAYEQYF	TGTGCCAGCAGTTACTTTCTCGGGGGGGCCTACGAGCAGTACTTC
.	TRBV4-2	.	TRBJ2-5	CASSQEGRTQETQYF	TGTGCCAGCAGCCAAGAAGGACGGACTCAAGAGACCCAGTACTTC
.	TRBV11-2	.	TRBJ1-1	CASSSWEPGRAAFF	TGTGCCAGCAGCTCCTGGGAACCCGGGAGGGCCGCTTTCTTT
.	TRBV4-1	TRBD2	TRBJ2-5	CASSQDLGLAGGQETQYF	TGCGCCAGCAGCCAAGATCTGGGACTAGCGGGGGGTCAAGAGACCCAGTACTTC
.	TRBV5-1	TRBD2	TRBJ2-2	CASSYVVGGGTGELFF	TGCGCCAGCAGCTACGTGGTCGGGGGAGGGACCGGGGAGCTGTTTTTT
.	TRBV30	TRBD2	TRBJ2-3	CAWGPTSGNTDTQYF	TGTGCCTGGGGACCGACTAGCGGAAACACAGATACGCAGTATTTT
.	TRBV12-5	TRBD1	TRBJ2-7	CASGLGQGSSYEQYF	TGTGCTAGTGGTCTAGGACAGGGCTCGTCCTACGAGCAGTACTTC
.	TRBV5-6	.	TRBJ1-1	CASSLGQVNTEAFF	TGTGCCAGCAGCTTGGGACAGGTGAACACTGAAGCTTTCTTT
once	TRBV9	TRBD1	TRBJ2-7	CASSSRQGISEQYF	TGTGCCAGCAGCTCCAGACAGGGGATAAGCGAGCAGTACTTC
.	TRBV27	TRBD1	TRBJ2-4	CASSPLRVTGYTRTKNIQYF	TGTGCCAGCAGTCCACTCCGTGTGACAGGGTATACCAGAACCAAAAACATTCAGTACTTC
.	TRBV4-3	TRBD1	TRBJ1-4	CASSHVLGQGAEKLFF	TGCGCCAGCAGCCACGTCCTTGGACAGGGGGCTGAAAAACTGTTTTTT
.	TRBV18	TRBD1	TRBJ1-6	CASSHSIGQANNSPLHF	TGTGCCAGCTCCCACTCTATCGGACAGGCGAATAATTCACCCCTCCACTTT
.	TRBV13	TRBD2	TRBJ2-1	CASSPPGLAGEGAYNEQFF	TGTGCCAGCAGCCCTCCCGGGCTAGCGGGAGAGGGGGCCTACAATGAGCAGTTCTTC
.	TRBV4-2	TRBD2	TRBJ2-7	CASSQEVVVSVRTSGTLYEQYF	TGTGCCAGCAGCCAAGAGGTAGTAGTTTCGGTTCGAACTAGCGGGACATTGTACGAGCAGTACTTC
.	TRBV6-5	.	TRBJ1-3	CASSYSPAGSGNTIYF	TGTGCCAGCAGTTACTCCCCGGCAGGGTCTGGAAACACCATATATTTT
.	TRBV19	.	TRBJ1-1	CASSPRQTFNTEAFF	TGTGCCAGTAGCCCTAGGCAGACCTTCAACACTGAAGCTTTCTTT
.	TRBV11-2	TRBD2	TRBJ2-5	CASSLVSSGEETQYF	TGTGCCAGCAGCTTAGTGTCTAGCGGGGAAGAGACCCAGTACTTC
once	TRBV9	.	TRBJ2-5	CASRDAGETQYF	TGTGCCAGCAGAGACGCGGGAGAGACCCAGTACTTC
.	TRBV2	TRBD1	TRBJ1-3	CASSPDRDRNTIYF	TGTGCCAGCAGCCCAGACAGGGATAGAAACACCATATATTTT